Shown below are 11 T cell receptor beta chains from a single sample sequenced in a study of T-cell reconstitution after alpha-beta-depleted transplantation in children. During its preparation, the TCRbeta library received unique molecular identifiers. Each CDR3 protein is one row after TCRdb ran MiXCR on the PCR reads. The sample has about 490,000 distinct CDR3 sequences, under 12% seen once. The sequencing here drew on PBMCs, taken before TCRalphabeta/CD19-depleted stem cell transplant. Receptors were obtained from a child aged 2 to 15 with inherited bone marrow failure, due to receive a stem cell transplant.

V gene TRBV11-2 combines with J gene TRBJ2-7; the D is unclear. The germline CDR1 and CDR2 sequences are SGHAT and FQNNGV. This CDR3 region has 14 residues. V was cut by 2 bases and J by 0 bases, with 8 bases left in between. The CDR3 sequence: CASSLPWSSYEQYF. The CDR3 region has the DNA TGTGCCAGCAGCTTACCGTGGAGCTCCTACGAGCAGTACTTC.

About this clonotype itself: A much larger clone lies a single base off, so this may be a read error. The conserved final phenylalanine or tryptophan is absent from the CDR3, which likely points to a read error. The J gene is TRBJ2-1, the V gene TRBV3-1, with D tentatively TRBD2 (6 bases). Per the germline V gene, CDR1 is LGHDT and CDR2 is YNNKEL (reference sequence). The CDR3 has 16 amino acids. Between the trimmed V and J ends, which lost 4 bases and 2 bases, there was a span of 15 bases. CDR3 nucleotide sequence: TGTGCCAGCAGCCCCTCTACTAGCACCACCTACAATGAGCAGTTCATC. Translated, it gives CASSPSTSTTYNEQFI.

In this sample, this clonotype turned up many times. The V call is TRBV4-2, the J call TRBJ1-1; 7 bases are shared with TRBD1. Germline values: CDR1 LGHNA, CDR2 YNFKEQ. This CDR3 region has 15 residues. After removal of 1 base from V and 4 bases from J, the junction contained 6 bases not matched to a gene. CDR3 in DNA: TGTGCCAGCAGCCAAGGTGTCTCAGGGGGCACTGAAGCTTTCTTT. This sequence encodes CASSQGVSGGTEAFF.

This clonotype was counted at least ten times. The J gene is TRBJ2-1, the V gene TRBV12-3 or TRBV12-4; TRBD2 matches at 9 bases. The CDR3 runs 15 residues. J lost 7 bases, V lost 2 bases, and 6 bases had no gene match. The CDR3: CASSLLAGAGNEQFF. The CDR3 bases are TGTGCCAGCAGTTTATTAGCGGGAGCGGGGAATGAGCAGTTCTTC.

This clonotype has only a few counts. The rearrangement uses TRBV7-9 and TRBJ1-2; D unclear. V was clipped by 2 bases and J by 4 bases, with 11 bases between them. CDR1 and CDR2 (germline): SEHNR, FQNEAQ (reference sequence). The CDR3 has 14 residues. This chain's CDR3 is CASSLTGNAYGYTF. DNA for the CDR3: TGTGCCAGCAGCTTAACCGGGAATGCCTATGGCTACACCTTC. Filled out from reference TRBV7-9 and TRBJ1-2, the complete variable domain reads DTGVSQNPRHKITKRGQNVTFRCDPISEHNRLYWYRQTLGQGPEFLTYFQNEAQLEKSRLLSDRFSAERPKGSFSTLEIQRTEQGDSAMYLCASSLTGNAYGYTFGSGTRLTVV.

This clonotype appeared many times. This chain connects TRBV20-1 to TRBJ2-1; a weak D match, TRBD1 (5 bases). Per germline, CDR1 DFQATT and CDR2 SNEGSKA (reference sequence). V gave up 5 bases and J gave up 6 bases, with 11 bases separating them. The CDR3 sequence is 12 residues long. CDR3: CSAASRGNEQFF. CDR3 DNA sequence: TGCAGTGCTGCCTCTAGGGGCAATGAGCAGTTCTTC.

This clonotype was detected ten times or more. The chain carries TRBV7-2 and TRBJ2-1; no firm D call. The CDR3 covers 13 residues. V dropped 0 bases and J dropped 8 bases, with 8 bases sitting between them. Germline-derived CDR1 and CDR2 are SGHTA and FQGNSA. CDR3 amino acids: CASSLAAIHEQFF. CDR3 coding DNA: TGTGCCAGCAGCTTAGCGGCGATACATGAGCAGTTCTTC. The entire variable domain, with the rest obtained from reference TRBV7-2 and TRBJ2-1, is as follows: GAGVSQSPSNKVTEKGKDVELRCDPISGHTALYWYRQSLGQGLEFLIYFQGNSAPDKSGLPSDRFSAERTGGSVSTLTIQRTQQEDSAVYLCASSLAAIHEQFFGPGTRLTVL.

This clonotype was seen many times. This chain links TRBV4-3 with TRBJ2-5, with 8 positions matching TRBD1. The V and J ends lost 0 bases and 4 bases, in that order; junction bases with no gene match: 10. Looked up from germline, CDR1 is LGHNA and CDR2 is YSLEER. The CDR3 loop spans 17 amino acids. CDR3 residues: CASSQDPPDRVGETQYF. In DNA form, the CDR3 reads TGCGCCAGCAGCCAAGATCCCCCGGACAGGGTCGGAGAGACCCAGTACTTC.

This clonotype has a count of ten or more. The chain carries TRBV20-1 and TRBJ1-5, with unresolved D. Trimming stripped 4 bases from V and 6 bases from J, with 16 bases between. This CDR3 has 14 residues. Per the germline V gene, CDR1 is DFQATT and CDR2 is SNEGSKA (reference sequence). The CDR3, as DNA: TGCAGTGCTAATCCCCATCCCGGGTCTCAGCCCCAGCATTTT. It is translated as CSANPHPGSQPQHF.

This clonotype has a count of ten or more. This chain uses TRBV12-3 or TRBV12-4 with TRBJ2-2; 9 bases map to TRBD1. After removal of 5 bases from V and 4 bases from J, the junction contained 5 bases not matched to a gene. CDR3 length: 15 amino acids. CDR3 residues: CASSRGTGLTGELFF. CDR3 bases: TGTGCCAGCAGTCGCGGGACAGGGCTCACCGGGGAGCTGTTTTTT.

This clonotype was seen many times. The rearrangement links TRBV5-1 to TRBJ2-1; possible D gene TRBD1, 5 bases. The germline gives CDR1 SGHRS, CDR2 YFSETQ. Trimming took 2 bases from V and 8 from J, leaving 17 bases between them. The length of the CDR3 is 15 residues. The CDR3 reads CASSFTDIVGDEQFF. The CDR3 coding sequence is TGCGCCAGCAGCTTCACGGACATAGTCGGCGATGAGCAGTTCTTC.